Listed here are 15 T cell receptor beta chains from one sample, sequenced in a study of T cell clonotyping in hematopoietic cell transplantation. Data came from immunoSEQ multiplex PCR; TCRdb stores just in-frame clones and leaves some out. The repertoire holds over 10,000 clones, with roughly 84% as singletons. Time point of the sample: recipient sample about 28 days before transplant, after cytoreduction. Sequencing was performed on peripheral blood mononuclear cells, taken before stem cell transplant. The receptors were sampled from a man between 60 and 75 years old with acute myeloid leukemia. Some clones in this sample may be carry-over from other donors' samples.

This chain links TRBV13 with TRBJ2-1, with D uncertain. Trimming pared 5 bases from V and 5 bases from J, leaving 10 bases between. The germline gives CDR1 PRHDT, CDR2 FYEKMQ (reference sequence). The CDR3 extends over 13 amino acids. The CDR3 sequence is CASSLGPDNEQFF. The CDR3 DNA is TGTGCCAGCAGCCTCGGCCCTGACAATGAGCAGTTCTTC. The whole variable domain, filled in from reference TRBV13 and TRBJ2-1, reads AAGVIQSPRHLIKEKRETATLKCYPIPRHDTVYWYQQGPGQDPQFLISFYEKMQSDKGSIPDRFSAQQFSDYHSELNMSSLELGDSALYFCASSLGPDNEQFFGPGTRLTVL.

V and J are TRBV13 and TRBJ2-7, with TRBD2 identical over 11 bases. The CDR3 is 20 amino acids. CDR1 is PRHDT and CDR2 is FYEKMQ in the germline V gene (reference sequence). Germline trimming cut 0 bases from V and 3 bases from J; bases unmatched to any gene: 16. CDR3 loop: CASSLGTSGVPGLRNYEQYF. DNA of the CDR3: TGTGCCAGCAGCTTAGGGACTAGCGGGGTCCCGGGGCTAAGGAACTACGAGCAGTACTTC.

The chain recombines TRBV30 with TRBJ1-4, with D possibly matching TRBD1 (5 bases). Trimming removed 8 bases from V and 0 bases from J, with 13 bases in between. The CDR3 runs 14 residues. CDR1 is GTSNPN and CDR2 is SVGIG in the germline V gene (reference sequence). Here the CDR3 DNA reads TGTGCCGGGATCGACAGTGCAACTAATGAAAAACTGTTTTTT. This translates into CAGIDSATNEKLFF.

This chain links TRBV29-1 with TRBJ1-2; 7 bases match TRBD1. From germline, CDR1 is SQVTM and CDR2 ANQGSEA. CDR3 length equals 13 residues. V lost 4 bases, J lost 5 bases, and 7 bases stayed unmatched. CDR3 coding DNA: TGCAGCGTTGGGGAACAGGGGTGGTATGGCTACACCTTC. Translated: CSVGEQGWYGYTF. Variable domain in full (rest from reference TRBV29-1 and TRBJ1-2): SAVISQKPSRDICQRGTSLTIQCQVDSQVTMMFWYRQQPGQSLTLIATANQGSEATYESGFVIDKFPISRPNLTFSTLTVSNMSPEDSSIYLCSVGEQGWYGYTFGSGTRLTVV.

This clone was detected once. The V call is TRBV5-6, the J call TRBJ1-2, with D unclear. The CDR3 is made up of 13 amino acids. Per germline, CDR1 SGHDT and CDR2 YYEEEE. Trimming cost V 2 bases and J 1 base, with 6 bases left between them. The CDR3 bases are TGTGCCAGCAGCTTTGAAAATAACTATGGCTACACCTTC. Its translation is CASSFENNYGYTF. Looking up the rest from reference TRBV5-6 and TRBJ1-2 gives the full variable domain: DAGVTQSPTHLIKTRGQQVTLRCSPKSGHDTVSWYQQALGQGPQFIFQYYEEEERQRGNFPDRFSGHQFPNYSSELNVNALLLGDSALYLCASSFENNYGYTFGSGTRLTVV.

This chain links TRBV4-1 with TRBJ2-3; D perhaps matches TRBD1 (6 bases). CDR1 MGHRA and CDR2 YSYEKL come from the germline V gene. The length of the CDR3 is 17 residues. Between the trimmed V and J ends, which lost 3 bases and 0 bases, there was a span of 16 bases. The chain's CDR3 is CASSQNTQGASTDTQYF. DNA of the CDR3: TGCGCCAGCAGCCAGAACACACAGGGAGCCAGCACAGATACGCAGTATTTT.

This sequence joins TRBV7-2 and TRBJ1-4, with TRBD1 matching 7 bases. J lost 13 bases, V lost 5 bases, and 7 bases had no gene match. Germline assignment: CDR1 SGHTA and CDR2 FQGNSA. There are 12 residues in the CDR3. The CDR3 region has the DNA TGTGCCAGCAGCCTCCCGGGACAGCCACTGTTTTTT. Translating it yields CASSLPGQPLFF.

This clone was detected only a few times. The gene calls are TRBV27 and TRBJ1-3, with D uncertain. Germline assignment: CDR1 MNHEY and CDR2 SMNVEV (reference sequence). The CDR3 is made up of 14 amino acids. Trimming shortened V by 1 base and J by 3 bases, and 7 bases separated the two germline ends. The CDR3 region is CASSLFGVGNTIYF. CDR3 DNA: TGTGCCAGCAGTTTATTTGGGGTTGGAAACACCATATATTTT.

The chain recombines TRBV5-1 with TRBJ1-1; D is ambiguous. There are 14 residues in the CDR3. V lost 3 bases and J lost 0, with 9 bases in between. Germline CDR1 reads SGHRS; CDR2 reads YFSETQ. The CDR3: CASSSATVNTEAFF. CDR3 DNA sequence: TGCGCCAGCAGCTCGGCGACTGTGAACACTGAAGCTTTCTTT.

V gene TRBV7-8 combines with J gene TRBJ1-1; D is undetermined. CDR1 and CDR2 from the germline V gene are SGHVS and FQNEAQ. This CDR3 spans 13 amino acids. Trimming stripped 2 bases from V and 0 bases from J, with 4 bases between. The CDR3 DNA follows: TGTGCCAGCAGCTTACAGATGAACACTGAAGCTTTCTTT. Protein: CASSLQMNTEAFF. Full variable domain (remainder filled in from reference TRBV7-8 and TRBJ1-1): GAGVSQSPRYKVAKRGQDVALRCDPISGHVSLFWYQQALGQGPEFLTYFQNEAQLDKSGLPSDRFFAERPEGSVSTLKIQRTQQEDSAVYLCASSLQMNTEAFFGQGTRLTVV.

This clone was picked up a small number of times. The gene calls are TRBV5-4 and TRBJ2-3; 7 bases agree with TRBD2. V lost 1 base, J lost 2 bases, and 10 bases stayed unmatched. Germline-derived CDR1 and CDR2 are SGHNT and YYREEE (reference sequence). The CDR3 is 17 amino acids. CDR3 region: CASSLNRGGGDTDTQYF. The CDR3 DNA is TGTGCCAGCAGCTTGAACCGCGGCGGGGGAGACACAGATACGCAGTATTTT.

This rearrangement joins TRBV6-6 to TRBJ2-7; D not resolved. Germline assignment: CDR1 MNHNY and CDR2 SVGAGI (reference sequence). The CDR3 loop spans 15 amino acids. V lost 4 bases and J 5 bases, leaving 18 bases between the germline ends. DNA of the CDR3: TGTGCCAGCAGTTCTACTCGGCCCTCTGGGCACGAGCAGTACTTC. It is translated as CASSSTRPSGHEQYF.

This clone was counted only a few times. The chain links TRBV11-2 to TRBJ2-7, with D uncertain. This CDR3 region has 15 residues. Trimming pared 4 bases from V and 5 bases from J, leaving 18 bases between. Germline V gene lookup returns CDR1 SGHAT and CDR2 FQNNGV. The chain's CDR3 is CASSSPDLQWNEQYF. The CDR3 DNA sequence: TGTGCCAGCAGCTCCCCGGACCTACAGTGGAACGAGCAGTACTTC. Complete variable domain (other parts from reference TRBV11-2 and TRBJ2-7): EAGVAQSPRYKIIEKRQSVAFWCNPISGHATLYWYQQILGQGPKLLIQFQNNGVVDDSQLPKDRFSAERLKGVDSTLKIQPAKLEDSAVYLCASSSPDLQWNEQYFGPGTRLTVT.

The chain's CDR3 is CASSPYRDTYEQYF. CDR3 coding DNA: TGTGCCAGCAGCCCGTACAGGGACACCTACGAGCAGTACTTC. The chain employs TRBV14 and TRBJ2-7, with D perhaps matching TRBD1 (6 bases). The CDR3 loop spans 14 amino acids. Per germline, CDR1 SGHDN and CDR2 FVKESK. V lost 4 bases and J 2 bases, leaving 12 bases between the germline ends.

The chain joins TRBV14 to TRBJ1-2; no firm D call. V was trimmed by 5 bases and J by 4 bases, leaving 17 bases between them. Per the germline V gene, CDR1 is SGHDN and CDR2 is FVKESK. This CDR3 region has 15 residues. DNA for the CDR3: TGTGCCAGCAGCGCAGACCCGACGAGCCCCTATGGCTACACCTTC. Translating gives CASSADPTSPYGYTF.